The 30 T cell receptor beta chains presented below share a single source sample, sequenced in a study of cytomegalovirus exposure and HLA in healthy donors. A multiplex PCR was run with 60 Vbeta primers and 13 Jbeta primers. This table comes from immunoSEQ multiplex PCR, and its TCRdb copy is limited to in-frame clones, with some not included. This sample contains about 200,000 clones. Input material: PBMCs. These TCRs come from a man aged 30 to 39 in good health and CMV-seronegative.

DNA of the CDR3: TGTGCCAGCAGCGTAGGCGAGGCCTCTGGGGCCAACGTCCTGACTTTC. Translated, it gives CASSVGEASGANVLTF. The chain couples TRBV9 to TRBJ2-6; D gene ambiguous. Germline V gene sequence: CDR1 SGDLS, CDR2 YYNGEE. This CDR3 has 16 residues. Trimming removed 0 bases from V and 0 bases from J, with 7 bases in between.

The chain combines TRBV27 with TRBJ2-2; D may be TRBD2 (5 bases). Between the trimmed V and J ends, which lost 5 bases and 7 bases, there was a span of 11 bases. From germline, CDR1 is MNHEY and CDR2 SMNVEV (reference sequence). The CDR3 spans 13 residues. The CDR3 reads CASSVGGNGELFF. For the CDR3, the DNA is TGTGCCAGCAGTGTCGGAGGTAACGGGGAGCTGTTTTTT.

This chain uses TRBV19 with TRBJ1-1; tentatively, D is TRBD1 (5 bases). In germline, CDR1 is LNHDA, CDR2 SQIVND (reference sequence). The CDR3 runs to 14 residues. V lost 8 bases to trimming and J lost 0 bases, with 13 bases between them. The CDR3 nucleotides are TGTGCCAGTTCTGCCAGGGCATTGAACACTGAAGCTTTCTTT. Amino acids: CASSARALNTEAFF.

This chain uses TRBV18 with TRBJ2-2, with unresolved D. The V end lost 3 bases, the J end lost 2 bases, and 19 bases lay between the germline ends. Per the germline V gene, CDR1 is KGHSH and CDR2 is LQKENI. CDR3 size: 18 residues. Here the CDR3 DNA reads TGTGCCAGCTCACCCCATATGTTGTCAACGGTAAACACCGGGGAGCTGTTTTTT. As protein: CASSPHMLSTVNTGELFF.

The CDR3 spells CASSPLTGGTGELFF. The DNA of the CDR3 is TGTGCCAGCTCACCACTGACAGGGGGCACCGGGGAGCTGTTTTTT. The chain recombines TRBV18 with TRBJ2-2; 9 bases align to TRBD1. Germline CDR1 KGHSH, CDR2 LQKENI. The J segment lost 4 bases and the V segment lost 1 base, leaving 1 base of the junction unmatched. This CDR3 is built from 15 residues.

The chain links TRBV6-5 to TRBJ1-1; D is perhaps TRBD1 (5 bases). The V and J ends lost 5 bases and 10 bases respectively, with 11 bases between them. The CDR3 has 11 amino acids. The germline V gene encodes CDR1 MNHEY and CDR2 SVGAGI. CDR3 amino acids: CASSGQGSAFF. DNA of the CDR3: TGTGCCAGCAGTGGCCAGGGTTCAGCTTTCTTT.

As regards this clone: At one of its ends the junction is not consistent with the germline gene, which may arise from a read error. The chain carries TRBV4-1 and TRBJ1-5, with a weak D call TRBD1 (5 bases). CDR3 length: 16 residues. In germline, CDR1 is MGHRA, CDR2 YSYEKL. In DNA, the CDR3 is TGCGCTAGCAGCGGGATCGCAGGGTTTAACAATCAGCCCCAGCATTTT. It translates to CASSGIAGFNNQPQHF.

The chain carries TRBV10-1 and TRBJ2-3, with D possibly being TRBD2 (5 bases). From germline, CDR1 is WNHNN and CDR2 SYGVQD (reference sequence). The CDR3 has 14 residues. Trimming cost V 5 bases and J 1 base, with 10 bases left between them. The CDR3 DNA reads TGCGCCAGCAGTTGGGAGTCGGGCACAGATACGCAGTATTTT. This translates into CASSWESGTDTQYF.

The chain carries TRBV11-3 and TRBJ2-7; TRBD2 might be the D (7 bases). The germline CDR1 and CDR2 sequences are SGHNT and YENEEA. V was pared by 3 bases and J by 9 bases, with 12 bases between. The length of the CDR3 is 12 residues. The DNA for the CDR3 is TGTGCCAGCAGCTTCGGGGGGCCTGGGCAGTACTTC. Translation gives CASSFGGPGQYF.

Here the CDR3 DNA reads TGTGCCAGCCGGTCCCGGATCAACGGGGCGGGAGACGGCACAGATACGCAGTATTTT. Translating gives CASRSRINGAGDGTDTQYF. The V gene is TRBV7-9, the J gene TRBJ2-3; 7 bases fit TRBD2. V shed 8 bases and J 1 base; nucleotides not matched to a gene: 21. The CDR3 sequence is 19 residues long. In germline, CDR1 is SEHNR, CDR2 FQNEAQ (reference sequence).

The CDR3 sequence: CASSSPTGLGYGYTF. The CDR3 coding sequence is TGTGCCAGTAGTAGCCCGACAGGGTTGGGCTATGGCTACACCTTC. The rearrangement links TRBV19 to TRBJ1-2; TRBD1 agrees at 7 bases. In germline, CDR1 is LNHDA, CDR2 SQIVND (reference sequence). This CDR3 has 15 amino acids. Trimming cost V 4 bases and J 4 bases; bases outside gene matches: 9.

The chain links TRBV5-1 to TRBJ1-5; D unclear. The V gene's germline CDR1 is SGHRS and CDR2 YFSETQ. The CDR3 contains 13 residues. The V end was cut by 7 bases, the J end by 2 bases, with 10 bases between. The CDR3: CASSEGGNQPQHF. CDR3 nucleotide sequence: TGCGCCAGCTCCGAGGGCGGCAATCAGCCCCAGCATTTT.

The V and J genes are TRBV18 and TRBJ2-1, with a tentative D call TRBD1 (6 bases). Germline CDR1 reads KGHSH; CDR2 reads LQKENI. The CDR3 runs to 14 residues. With 8 bases removed from V and 5 bases from J, the gap between germline ends came to 16 bases. The CDR3 sequence: CASTTGIFNNEQFF. The CDR3 region has the DNA TGTGCCAGCACGACAGGAATCTTTAACAATGAGCAGTTCTTC.

The V gene is TRBV6-1, the J gene TRBJ1-3; D remains unclear. From germline, CDR1 is MNHNS and CDR2 SASEGT. V lost 0 bases and J 4 bases, leaving 13 bases between the germline ends. This CDR3 has 16 residues. The CDR3 sequence is CASSEATLSMGNTIYF. The CDR3 bases are TGTGCCAGCAGTGAAGCGACTCTGTCTATGGGAAACACCATATATTTT.

V is TRBV6-5 and J is TRBJ2-5, with D perhaps TRBD2 (7 bases). The J call is doubtful: the DNA matches TRBJ2-7 better. The CDR3 is made up of 13 amino acids. Germline CDR1 reads MNHEY; CDR2 reads SVGAGI. CDR3 coding DNA: TGTGCCAGCACCCTAGGGGGGGGCTACGAGCAGTACTTC. This gives the protein CASTLGGGYEQYF.

The V and J genes are TRBV7-9 and TRBJ2-3, with D maybe TRBD1 (5 bases). Germline V lookup: CDR1 SEHNR, CDR2 FQNEAQ (reference sequence). CDR3 length: 14 amino acids. V lost 3 bases to trimming and J lost 0 bases, with 7 bases between them. The CDR3 DNA follows: TGTGCCAGCAGCTTCAGGGTTAGCACAGATACGCAGTATTTT. Encoded protein: CASSFRVSTDTQYF. Full variable domain (remainder filled in from reference TRBV7-9 and TRBJ2-3): DTGVSQNPRHKITKRGQNVTFRCDPISEHNRLYWYRQTLGQGPEFLTYFQNEAQLEKSRLLSDRFSAERPKGSFSTLEIQRTEQGDSAMYLCASSFRVSTDTQYFGPGTRLTVL.

The chain carries TRBV10-1 and TRBJ1-1; D unclear. Germline values: CDR1 WNHNN, CDR2 SYGVQD (reference sequence). The CDR3 extends over 13 amino acids. V was pared by 6 bases and J by 3 bases, with 11 bases between. The CDR3 sequence: CASSPGPYTEAFF. The CDR3 DNA reads TGCGCCAGCAGCCCCGGTCCGTACACTGAAGCTTTCTTT.

The V call is TRBV7-2, the J call TRBJ2-5, with TRBD2 identical over 7 bases. The DNA end is a closer match to TRBJ2-7, so the J assignment may be wrong. CDR3 length equals 12 residues. The germline CDR1 and CDR2 sequences are SGHTA and FQGNSA. The CDR3 sequence: CASSLGLVEQYF. The CDR3 DNA follows: TGTGCCAGCAGCCTTGGACTAGTCGAGCAGTACTTC.

The rearrangement links TRBV27 to TRBJ1-5, with TRBD1 as a possible D gene (5 bases). This CDR3 comprises 16 residues. Germline V gives CDR1 MNHEY, CDR2 SMNVEV (reference sequence). V was clipped by 3 bases and J by 4 bases, with 16 bases between them. In nucleotides, the CDR3 is TGTGCCAGCAGTTTCTTATCAGGGTCGATTAATCAGCCCCAGCATTTT. Amino acids: CASSFLSGSINQPQHF.

CDR3 nucleotides: TGTGCCCAGGGAGGGACTTACAATGAGCAGTTCTTC. As protein: CAQGGTYNEQFF. The V gene is TRBV30, the J gene TRBJ2-1; 7 bases match TRBD2. Germline CDR1 GTSNPN, CDR2 SVGIG (reference sequence). J gave up 4 bases and V 8 bases, and 5 bases lay outside the gene matches. This CDR3 region has 12 residues.

The chain combines TRBV11-2 with TRBJ1-2, with no clear D. Trimming shortened V by 4 bases and J by 0 bases, and 9 bases separated the two germline ends. The CDR3 contains 14 residues. The germline V gene has CDR1 SGHAT and CDR2 FQNNGV. The CDR3 region has the DNA TGTGCCAGCAGCTCCTCCCCAGCTAACTATGGCTACACCTTC. Its translation is CASSSSPANYGYTF.

The chain employs TRBV6-5 and TRBJ2-2, with TRBD1 matching over 8 bases. The ends lost 8 bases at V and 4 bases at J; junction bases unmatched: 3. This CDR3 comprises 13 residues. The germline CDR1 and CDR2 sequences are MNHEY and SVGAGI. The CDR3 spells CASGQGFTGELFF. The CDR3 DNA reads as TGTGCCAGCGGACAGGGTTTCACCGGGGAGCTGTTTTTT.

The rearrangement links TRBV19 to TRBJ1-2, with 8 positions matching TRBD1. The V gene's germline CDR1 is LNHDA and CDR2 SQIVND (reference sequence). Trimming cost V 7 bases and J 0 bases; bases outside gene matches: 4. The CDR3 consists of 14 residues. The CDR3 bases are TGTGCCAGTACCAGGGGGCCAGCTAACTATGGCTACACCTTC. This translates into CASTRGPANYGYTF.

The chain employs TRBV5-1 and TRBJ2-7; TRBD1 matches 9 bases. J gave up 4 bases and V 2 bases, and 13 bases lay outside the gene matches. Germline V lookup: CDR1 SGHRS, CDR2 YFSETQ. The CDR3 sequence is 17 residues long. The CDR3 loop is CASSFQHSGTGTYEQYF. In nucleotides, the CDR3 is TGCGCCAGCAGCTTTCAACACTCCGGGACAGGGACGTACGAGCAGTACTTC.

The chain couples TRBV7-2 to TRBJ1-2, with 7 bases fitting TRBD1. CDR3 size: 15 residues. Per the germline V gene, CDR1 is SGHTA and CDR2 is FQGNSA. The J segment lost 4 bases and the V segment lost 0 bases, leaving 5 bases of the junction unmatched. The CDR3 sequence is CASSLAPGQPYGYTF. CDR3 DNA: TGTGCCAGCAGCTTAGCTCCGGGACAGCCCTATGGCTACACCTTC.

V is TRBV6-5 and J is TRBJ2-3, with 10 bases matching TRBD2. CDR1 and CDR2 from the germline V gene are MNHEY and SVGAGI. This CDR3 spans 14 amino acids. V lost 7 bases to trimming and J lost 4 bases; unmatched junction nucleotides: 5. Written as DNA, the CDR3 is TGTGCCAGCACCCCTAGCGGGAGACCAGATACGCAGTATTTT. Its protein product is CASTPSGRPDTQYF.

The CDR3 protein is CASSYGGNRYNEQFF. The CDR3 nucleotides read TGTGCCAGCAGTTACGGGGGGAACCGGTACAATGAGCAGTTCTTC. The chain employs TRBV6-5 and TRBJ2-1; TRBD2 is a possible D gene (6 bases). V was pared by 2 bases and J by 4 bases, with 12 bases between. CDR1 MNHEY and CDR2 SVGAGI come from the germline V gene. The CDR3 sequence is 15 residues long.

The gene calls are TRBV11-2 and TRBJ1-2; 11 nucleotides agree with TRBD1. V lost 2 bases and J lost 4; bases outside the gene matches: 3. The CDR3 is 15 amino acids. Germline V lookup: CDR1 SGHAT, CDR2 FQNNGV. The CDR3: CASSLWTGGGYGYTF. CDR3 bases: TGTGCCAGCAGCTTATGGACAGGGGGCGGCTATGGCTACACCTTC.

The chain joins TRBV6-6 to TRBJ1-2, with 7 bases that match TRBD1. CDR1 and CDR2 from the germline V gene are MNHNY and SVGAGI (reference sequence). The trim removed 4 bases at V and 5 bases at J, leaving 7 bases unmatched. CDR3 length: 14 amino acids. The CDR3 nucleotides are TGTGCCAGCAGTTTTGGGGACAGACGGTATGGCTACACCTTC. Its translation is CASSFGDRRYGYTF.

The rearrangement links TRBV10-3 to TRBJ2-5, with 7 nucleotides matching TRBD1. The CDR3 covers 15 residues. Germline loops: CDR1 ENHRY, CDR2 SYGVKD. The junction had 12 bases not matched to a gene; V was cut back by 7 bases and J by 4 bases. The CDR3 DNA follows: TGTGCCATCAATCAAGACAGGGACGGTCGAGAGACCCAGTACTTC. As protein: CAINQDRDGRETQYF.